This T cell receptor beta chain was documented in a study of blood T cell repertoires in COVID-19 (dated by TCRdb to between 2020 and 2021). Study-wide context: Samples from collaborators originated in the United States, Italy and Spain and spanned both the acute and convalescent phases of COVID-19. The material from the prospective study consisted of cDNA or gDNA derived from T cells, B-cell-depleted T cells, or PBMCs. Deeply sampled blood TCRbeta repertoires from subjects exposed to, actively infected with, or recovered from COVID-19 were included in the dataset. A freely available public database, intended as a resource for researchers studying the immune response to SARS-CoV-2, is where the repertoires were released. Samples were obtained from the ongoing ImmuneRACE study (first 160 participants) and from 1,254 subjects provided by 6 global collaborators. A de-identified subject ID, COVID-19 status, age in years and sex were almost always included in the sample metadata. Where HLA class I and class II types were available, the types were taken from metadata supplied by the sample provider, not from assay-based typing.

A note on this clone: Its specific antigen is unknown. No much larger clone exists at a distance of one base, and base qualities are not known.

General conclusions and limits of the study: Clinical and demographic metadata were provided uncurated, with the amount varying by source and participant.

Inclusive of the bounding cysteine and phenylalanine, the CDR3 is 15 residues long. Just the 45-base CDR3 DNA is kept, in frame starting at base 1. Germline trimming: 6 bases from V, 3 bases from J; junction bases outside gene matches: 5. CDR1 MDHEN and CDR2 SYDVKM are derived from the germline V gene. The immunoSEQ Assay, a bias-controlled multiplex PCR, was used to amplify TCRbeta CDR3 regions from genomic DNA. From the authors' description of their analysis: Nucleated cell counts per sample were estimated from amplification of reference gene primers within the assay. Sequence reads were collapsed and filtered to measure the absolute abundance of every unique TCRbeta CDR3 rearrangement. For each sample, productive Simpson clonality was calculated as the square root of Simpson's diversity index over productive rearrangements. In its TCRdb copy, this immuneACCESS table keeps in-frame sequences only and misses some clones. Where compared with another copy, unresolved V genes explain less than half of these, and the others have no known cause. The DNA gave D and trimming, while V, J and clone size come from that table. The sample table lists hundreds of thousands of clones, just under 90% of them with a count of one. Roughly 10% of the sample lies in the top ten.

In the prospective study, participants were roughly 18 to 95 years old, resided in about two dozen geographic areas of the United States, and were enrolled through a virtual design. In the prospective study, participants were assigned to cohorts based on the clinical history participants reported in a screening survey and a study questionnaire. Recovered participants in ImmuneRACE Cohort 3 were defined by two consecutive negative NP/OP PCR tests, clearance by a healthcare professional, or resolution of symptoms. In the prospective study, whole blood, serum and a nasopharyngeal or oropharyngeal swab were collected from each participant by mobile phlebotomists. Additional blood draws and questionnaires over an approximately two-month period could optionally be provided by prospective study participants. Before DNA extraction, prospective study blood samples were shipped either frozen or at room temperature.

Sequencing was performed on PBMCs or T cells enriched from blood (not recorded which). The receptor was isolated from a woman aged 45-65 years who had recovered from COVID-19. The chain employs TRBV28 and TRBJ2-3, with TRBD2 identical over 11 junction bases. The DNA sequence is TGTGCCAGCAGCTTAACTAGCGGGGGTACAGATACGCAGTATTTT. It codes for CASSLTSGGTDTQYF.